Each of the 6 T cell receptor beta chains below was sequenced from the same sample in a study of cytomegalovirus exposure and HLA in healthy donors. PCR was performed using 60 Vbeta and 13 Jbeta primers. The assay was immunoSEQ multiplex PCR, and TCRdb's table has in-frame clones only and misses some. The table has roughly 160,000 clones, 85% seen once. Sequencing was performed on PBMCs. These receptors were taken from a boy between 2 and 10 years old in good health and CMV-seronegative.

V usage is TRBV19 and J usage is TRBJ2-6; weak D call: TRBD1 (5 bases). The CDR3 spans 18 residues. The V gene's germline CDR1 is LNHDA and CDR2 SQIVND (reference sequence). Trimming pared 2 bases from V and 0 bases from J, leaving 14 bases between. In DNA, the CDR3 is TGTGCCAGTAGTATAAGGGTACAGGACCCCTCTGGGGCCAACGTCCTGACTTTC. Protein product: CASSIRVQDPSGANVLTF.

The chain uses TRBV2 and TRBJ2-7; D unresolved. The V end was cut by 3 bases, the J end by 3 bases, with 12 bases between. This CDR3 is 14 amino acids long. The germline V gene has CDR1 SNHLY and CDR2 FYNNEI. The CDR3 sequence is CASSEPVQYYEQYF. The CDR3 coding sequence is TGTGCCAGCAGTGAGCCGGTACAGTACTACGAGCAGTACTTC.

The CDR3 region has the DNA TGTGCCAGCAGTTACCCAGGACAGGGAACAGGAAACACCATATATTTT. The encoded protein is CASSYPGQGTGNTIYF. J is TRBJ1-3 and V is TRBV6-6, with 8 nucleotides matching TRBD1. V lost 2 bases, J lost 4 bases, and 7 bases stayed unmatched. This CDR3 comprises 16 residues. Germline V CDR1 and CDR2: MNHNY, SVGAGI (reference sequence).

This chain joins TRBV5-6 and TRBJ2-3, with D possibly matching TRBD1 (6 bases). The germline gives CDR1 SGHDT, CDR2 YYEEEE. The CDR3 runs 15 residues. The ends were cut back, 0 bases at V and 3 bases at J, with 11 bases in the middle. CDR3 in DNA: TGTGCCAGCAGCTTGGTTAGAAGGGGGACAGATACGCAGTATTTT. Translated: CASSLVRRGTDTQYF. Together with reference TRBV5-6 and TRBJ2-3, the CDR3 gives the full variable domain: DAGVTQSPTHLIKTRGQQVTLRCSPKSGHDTVSWYQQALGQGPQFIFQYYEEEERQRGNFPDRFSGHQFPNYSSELNVNALLLGDSALYLCASSLVRRGTDTQYFGPGTRLTVL.

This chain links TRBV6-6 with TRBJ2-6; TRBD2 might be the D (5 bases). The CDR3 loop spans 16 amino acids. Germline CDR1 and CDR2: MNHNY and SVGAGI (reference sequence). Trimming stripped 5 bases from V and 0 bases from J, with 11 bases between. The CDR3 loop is CASSGGPASGANVLTF. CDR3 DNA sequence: TGTGCCAGCAGTGGAGGACCGGCCTCTGGGGCCAACGTCCTGACTTTC.

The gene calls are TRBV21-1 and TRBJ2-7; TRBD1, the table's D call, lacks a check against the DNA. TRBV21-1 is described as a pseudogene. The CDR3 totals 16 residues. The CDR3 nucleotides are TGTGCCAGCAGCATACCTTTGGGCCAGAGCTCCTACGAGCAGTACGTC. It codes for CASSIPLGQSSYEQYV.